A single sample is the source of the 12 T cell receptor beta chains below, sequenced in a study of cytomegalovirus exposure and HLA in healthy donors. Profiled with immunoSEQ multiplex PCR; TCRdb holds only in-frame clones, not every one. Of about 43,000 clones listed, more than 85% are singletons. Sequencing input: PBMCs. Source of these receptors: a young man in good health and CMV-seronegative.

This clone showed up just once. V usage is TRBV5-1 and J usage is TRBJ2-2; the D gene is possibly TRBD2 (6 bases). The CDR3 is made up of 13 amino acids. The ends were cut back, 4 bases at V and 4 bases at J, with 8 bases in the middle. The germline V gene encodes CDR1 SGHRS and CDR2 YFSETQ. The CDR3 sequence is CASSPEGTGELFF. The CDR3 coding sequence is TGCGCCAGCAGCCCGGAGGGCACCGGGGAGCTGTTTTTT.

In DNA form, the CDR3 reads TGTGCCAGCAAGAGCGGGACAGGGCTTGAGCAGTTCTTC. Amino acid sequence: CASKSGTGLEQFF. This rearrangement joins TRBV6-5 to TRBJ2-1, with 9 bases matching TRBD1. The V segment lost 7 bases and the J segment 9 bases; nucleotides outside the gene matches: 7. This CDR3 spans 13 amino acids. Germline V gives CDR1 MNHEY, CDR2 SVGAGI.

This clone was counted a single time. The CDR3: CASSPRGGAGEQYF. The CDR3 DNA follows: TGCGCCAGCAGCCCCCGGGGAGGGGCTGGCGAGCAGTACTTC. The rearrangement links TRBV5-1 to TRBJ2-7; 7 positions agree with TRBD2. The CDR3 is 14 residues long. Germline CDR1 SGHRS, CDR2 YFSETQ. The junction had 10 bases not matched to a gene; V was cut back by 4 bases and J by 6 bases. Together with reference TRBV5-1 and TRBJ2-7, the CDR3 gives the full variable domain: KAGVTQTPRYLIKTRGQQVTLSCSPISGHRSVSWYQQTPGQGLQFLFEYFSETQRNKGNFPGRFSGRQFSNSRSEMNVSTLELGDSALYLCASSPRGGAGEQYFGPGTRLTVT.

This rearrangement joins TRBV7-2 to TRBJ2-4; TRBD2 is a possible D gene (6 bases). Per germline, CDR1 SGHTA and CDR2 FQGNSA. Trimming pared 7 bases from V and 0 bases from J, leaving 13 bases between. The CDR3 has 15 residues. The CDR3 reads CASTSEGLAKNIQYF. The CDR3 nucleotides read TGTGCCAGCACCTCCGAGGGACTAGCCAAAAACATTCAGTACTTC.

The chain joins TRBV7-8 to TRBJ2-1, with 7 bases matching TRBD1. Germline V gene lookup returns CDR1 SGHVS and CDR2 FQNEAQ. The CDR3 extends over 12 amino acids. V lost 5 bases, J lost 9 bases, and 4 bases stayed unmatched. The CDR3 DNA follows: TGTGCCAGCAGCCGACAGGGCTCTGAGCAGTTCTTC. Its translation: CASSRQGSEQFF. The whole variable domain, remainder taken from reference TRBV7-8 and TRBJ2-1, is GAGVSQSPRYKVAKRGQDVALRCDPISGHVSLFWYQQALGQGPEFLTYFQNEAQLDKSGLPSDRFFAERPEGSVSTLKIQRTQQEDSAVYLCASSRQGSEQFFGPGTRLTVL.

The rearrangement links TRBV9 to TRBJ2-1; D is undetermined. With 1 base removed from V and 0 bases from J, the gap between germline ends came to 8 bases. CDR3 size: 15 residues. Germline CDR1 SGDLS, CDR2 YYNGEE. Here the CDR3 reads CASSVLLSSYNEQFF. The CDR3 coding sequence is TGTGCCAGCAGCGTATTGCTCAGCTCCTACAATGAGCAGTTCTTC. Together with reference TRBV9 and TRBJ2-1, the CDR3 gives the full variable domain: DSGVTQTPKHLITATGQRVTLRCSPRSGDLSVYWYQQSLDQGLQFLIQYYNGEERAKGNILERFSAQQFPDLHSELNLSSLELGDSALYFCASSVLLSSYNEQFFGPGTRLTVL.

The V and J genes are TRBV27 and TRBJ1-4, with 8 positions matching TRBD1. Germline V CDR1 and CDR2: MNHEY, SMNVEV (reference sequence). This CDR3 comprises 13 residues. The trim removed 4 bases at V and 5 bases at J, leaving 0 bases unmatched. The CDR3 here is CASSWTGNEKLFF. The DNA for the CDR3 is TGTGCCAGCAGTTGGACAGGGAATGAAAAACTGTTTTTT.

V usage is TRBV7-3 and J usage is TRBJ2-3; no definite D call. The V end was cut by 6 bases, the J end by 6 bases, with 10 bases between. This CDR3 is 12 amino acids long. The germline gives CDR1 SGHTA, CDR2 FQGTGA. The CDR3: CASSNIGDTQYF. The CDR3 DNA reads TGTGCCAGCAGTAATATCGGGGATACGCAGTATTTT.

This clone was observed once. The chain links TRBV28 to TRBJ1-3; TRBD1 matches 7 bases. The V segment lost 5 bases and the J segment 5 bases; nucleotides outside the gene matches: 6. The CDR3 consists of 14 residues. The germline CDR1 and CDR2 sequences are MDHEN and SYDVKM. The CDR3 DNA is TGTGCCAGCAGTACTGCGACAGGGCGAAACACCATATATTTT. It encodes CASSTATGRNTIYF. Based on the CDR3 plus reference TRBV28 and TRBJ1-3, the full variable domain is DVKVTQSSRYLVKRTGEKVFLECVQDMDHENMFWYRQDPGLGLRLIYFSYDVKMKEKGDIPEGYSVSREKKERFSLILESASTNQTSMYLCASSTATGRNTIYFGEGSWLTVV.

Concerning this clone: Possible read error: a much larger clone is one base away. The rearrangement joins TRBV29-1 to TRBJ1-4; 9 bases line up with TRBD1. V lost 6 bases and J lost 2; bases outside the gene matches: 4. Germline V gene data show CDR1 as SQVTM and CDR2 as ANQGSEA. The CDR3 extends over 14 amino acids. The CDR3 sequence: CSVGTGSTNEKLFF. CDR3 DNA: TGCAGCGTGGGGACAGGGAGCACTAATGAAAAACTGTTTTTT.

The chain employs TRBV6-5 and TRBJ2-5, with a possible D match to TRBD1 (6 bases). Germline V gene data show CDR1 as MNHEY and CDR2 as SVGAGI. V was cut by 7 bases and J by 7 bases, with 16 bases left in between. The CDR3 runs 13 residues. The CDR3 coding sequence is TGTGCCAGCACTAAGGGACAAGACGGGACCCAGTACTTC. Residues: CASTKGQDGTQYF.

The chain links TRBV5-1 to TRBJ2-7; 9 bases are shared with TRBD2. The ends lost 4 bases at V and 0 bases at J; junction bases unmatched: 20. The CDR3 loop spans 20 amino acids. The germline V gene encodes CDR1 SGHRS and CDR2 YFSETQ. CDR3 nucleotides: TGCGCCAGCAGCCCGGAGGGGGGCAAGCTAGCGGGACGATCCTCCTACGAGCAGTACTTC. This sequence encodes CASSPEGGKLAGRSSYEQYF.